This T cell receptor (beta chain) was recorded in a study of blood T cell repertoires in COVID-19. Study-level information: The origin of the acute and convalescent COVID-19 samples was the United States, Italy and Spain.

As originally analysed: Amplification with reference gene primers provided the estimates of nucleated cell counts. The table came from immunoSEQ multiplex PCR; TCRdb's copy has only in-frame clones and leaves some out. V, J and clone size were drawn from that table, and D and trimming were deduced from the DNA. The sample lists over 130,000 clones, about three quarters occurring once. V lost 5 bases to trimming and J lost 8 bases; unmatched junction nucleotides: 7. The CDR3 covers 13 residues. Germline lookup yields CDR1 SGHAT and CDR2 FQDESV (reference sequence). The sequence was collected from a woman between 50 and 59 years old with active or convalescent COVID-19. The J gene is TRBJ1-1, the V gene TRBV11-1; TRBD1 agrees at 8 bases. The sample was peripheral blood. CDR3 coding DNA: TGTGCCAGCAGCCTATTACAGGGGGAGGAAGCTTTCTTT. Protein product: CASSLLQGEEAFF.